Listed below are T cell receptor beta chains from one sample, sequenced in a study of breast tumors, draining lymph nodes, adjacent tissues. Each CDR3 protein is one row after TCRdb ran MiXCR on the multiplex PCR reads. The profile shows over 250,000 distinct CDR3 sequences, around 31% of them singletons. Source material: axillary lymph node tissue. The receptors come from a female donor with breast cancer. Some clones in this sample may be carry-over from other donors' samples. Each CDR3 is given without its conserved first and last residue.

v_call: TRBV7-9; cdr3_aa: ASSFSGTTYNEQY
v_call: TRBV7-8; cdr3_aa: ASSSMVETQC
v_call: TRBV7-2; cdr3_aa: ASSGLAGQGEQY
v_call: TRBV7-8; cdr3_aa: ASSSIRTGELF
v_call: TRBV6-4; cdr3_aa: ASSDSVAGRNEQF
v_call: TRBV7-2; cdr3_aa: ASSYTAYEQY
v_call: TRBV19; cdr3_aa: ASSRTSGRQDIQY
v_call: TRBV5-8; cdr3_aa: ASSFRGDEWTQTGELF
v_call: TRBV10-3; cdr3_aa: AIRGTDTQY
v_call: TRBV20-1; cdr3_aa: SALIGQQETQY
v_call: TRBV20-1; cdr3_aa: SANRLAGRTDTQY
v_call: TRBV11-2; cdr3_aa: ASSFRLSGTGFPYEQY
v_call: TRBV5-8; cdr3_aa: ASGPLAGETQY
v_call: TRBV11-3; cdr3_aa: ASGRYEQSFGNNSPLH
v_call: TRBV4-1; cdr3_aa: ASSQGLLPETQY
v_call: TRBV11-2; cdr3_aa: ASSLAGGGAMTYYGYT
v_call: TRBV3-1; cdr3_aa: ASSQGGSEQY
v_call: TRBV9; cdr3_aa: ASSVATSSKPGNEQF